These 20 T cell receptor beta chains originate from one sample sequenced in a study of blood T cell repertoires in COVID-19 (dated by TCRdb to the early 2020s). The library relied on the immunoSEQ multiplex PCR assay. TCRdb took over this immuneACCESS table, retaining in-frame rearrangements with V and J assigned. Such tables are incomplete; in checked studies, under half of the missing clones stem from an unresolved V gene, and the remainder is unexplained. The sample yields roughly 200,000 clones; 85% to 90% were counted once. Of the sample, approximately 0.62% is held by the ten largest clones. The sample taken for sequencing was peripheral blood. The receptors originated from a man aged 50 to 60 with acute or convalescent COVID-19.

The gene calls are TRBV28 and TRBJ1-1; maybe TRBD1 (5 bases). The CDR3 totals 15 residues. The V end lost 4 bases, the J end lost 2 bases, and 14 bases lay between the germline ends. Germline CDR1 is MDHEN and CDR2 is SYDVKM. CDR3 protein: CASSSGGTGNTEAFF. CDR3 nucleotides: TGTGCCAGCAGTTCCGGCGGGACTGGCAACACTGAAGCTTTCTTT.

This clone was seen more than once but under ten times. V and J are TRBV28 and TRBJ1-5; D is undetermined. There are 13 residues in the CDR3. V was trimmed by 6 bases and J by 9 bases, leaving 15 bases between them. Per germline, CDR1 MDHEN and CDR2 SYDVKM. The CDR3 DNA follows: TGTGCCAGCAGACATTTACGGGGTTTGCCCCAGCATTTT. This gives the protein CASRHLRGLPQHF.

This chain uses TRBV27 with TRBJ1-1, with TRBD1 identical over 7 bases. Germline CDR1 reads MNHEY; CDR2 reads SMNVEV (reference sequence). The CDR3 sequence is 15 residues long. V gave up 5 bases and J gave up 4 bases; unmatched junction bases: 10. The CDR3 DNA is TGTGCCAGCAGTAGAGACAGGGCTAGAGGCACTGAAGCTTTCTTT. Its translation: CASSRDRARGTEAFF.

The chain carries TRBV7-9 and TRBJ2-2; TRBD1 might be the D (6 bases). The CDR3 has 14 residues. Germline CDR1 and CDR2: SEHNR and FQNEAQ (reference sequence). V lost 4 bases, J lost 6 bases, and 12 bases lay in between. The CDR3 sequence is CASSSNRDPGELFF. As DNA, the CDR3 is TGTGCCAGCAGCTCTAACAGGGATCCCGGGGAGCTGTTTTTT.

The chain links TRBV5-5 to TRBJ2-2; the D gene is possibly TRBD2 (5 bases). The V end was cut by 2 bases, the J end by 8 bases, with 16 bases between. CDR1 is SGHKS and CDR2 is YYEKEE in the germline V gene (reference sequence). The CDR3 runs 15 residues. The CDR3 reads CASSFRAPSGGELFF. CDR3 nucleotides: TGTGCCAGCAGCTTTAGGGCTCCCTCGGGGGGGGAGCTGTTTTTT.

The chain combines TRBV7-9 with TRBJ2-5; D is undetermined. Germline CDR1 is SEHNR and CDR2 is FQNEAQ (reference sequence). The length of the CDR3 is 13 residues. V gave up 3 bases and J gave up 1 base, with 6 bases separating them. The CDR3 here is CASSFNGQETQYF. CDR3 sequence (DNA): TGTGCCAGCAGCTTTAACGGCCAAGAGACCCAGTACTTC.

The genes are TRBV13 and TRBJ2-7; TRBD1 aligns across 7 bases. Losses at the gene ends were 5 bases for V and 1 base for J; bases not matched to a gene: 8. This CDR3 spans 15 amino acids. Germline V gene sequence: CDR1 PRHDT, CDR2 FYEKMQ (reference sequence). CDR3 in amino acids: CASSNRQGVSYEQYF. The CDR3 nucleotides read TGTGCCAGCAGCAATCGACAGGGAGTTTCCTACGAGCAGTACTTC.

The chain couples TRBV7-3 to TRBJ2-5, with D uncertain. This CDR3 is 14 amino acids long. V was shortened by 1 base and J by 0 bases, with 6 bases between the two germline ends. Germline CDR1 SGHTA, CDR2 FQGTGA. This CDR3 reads CASSLNPYQETQYF. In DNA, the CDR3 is TGTGCCAGCAGCTTAAATCCTTACCAAGAGACCCAGTACTTC.

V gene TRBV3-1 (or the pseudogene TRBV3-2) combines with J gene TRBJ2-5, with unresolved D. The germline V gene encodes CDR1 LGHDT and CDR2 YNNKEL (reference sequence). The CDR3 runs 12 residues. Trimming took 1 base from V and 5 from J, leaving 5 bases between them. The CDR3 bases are TGTGCCAGCAGCCAAGGAGGTGAGACCCAGTACTTC. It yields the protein CASSQGGETQYF.

The CDR3 region has the DNA TGTGCCAGCAGCTTAATATATTACCAAGAGACCCAGTACTTC. Amino acid sequence: CASSLIYYQETQYF. The chain employs TRBV11-2 and TRBJ2-5; D is unclear. Trimming pared 2 bases from V and 0 bases from J, leaving 7 bases between. The CDR3 sequence is 14 residues long. Germline V gene data show CDR1 as SGHAT and CDR2 as FQNNGV.

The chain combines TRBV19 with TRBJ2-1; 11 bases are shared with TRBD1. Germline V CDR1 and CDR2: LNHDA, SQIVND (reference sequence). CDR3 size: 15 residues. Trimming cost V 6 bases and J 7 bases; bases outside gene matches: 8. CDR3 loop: CASSLPGQGANEQFF. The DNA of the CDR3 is TGTGCCAGTAGCCTCCCCGGACAGGGGGCTAATGAGCAGTTCTTC.

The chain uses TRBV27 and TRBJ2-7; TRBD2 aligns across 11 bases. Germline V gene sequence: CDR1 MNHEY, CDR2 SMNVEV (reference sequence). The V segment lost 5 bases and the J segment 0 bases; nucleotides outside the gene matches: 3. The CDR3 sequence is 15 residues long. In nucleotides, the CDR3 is TGTGCCAGCAGTCCCACTAGCGGGAGCTCCTACGAGCAGTACTTC. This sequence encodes CASSPTSGSSYEQYF.

CDR3 protein: CASSFSQGIETQYF. Here the CDR3 DNA reads TGTGCCAGCAGCTTTTCACAGGGTATTGAGACCCAGTACTTC. The genes are TRBV11-2 and TRBJ2-5, with D perhaps TRBD1 (6 bases). The germline V gene has CDR1 SGHAT and CDR2 FQNNGV. The CDR3 has 14 amino acids. V lost 3 bases and J lost 5, with 13 bases in between.

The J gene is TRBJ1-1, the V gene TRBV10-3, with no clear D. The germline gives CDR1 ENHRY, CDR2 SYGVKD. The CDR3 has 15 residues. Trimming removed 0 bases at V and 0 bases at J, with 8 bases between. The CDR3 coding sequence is TGTGCCATCAGTGAGTCGGGCCAACTGAACACTGAAGCTTTCTTT. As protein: CAISESGQLNTEAFF.

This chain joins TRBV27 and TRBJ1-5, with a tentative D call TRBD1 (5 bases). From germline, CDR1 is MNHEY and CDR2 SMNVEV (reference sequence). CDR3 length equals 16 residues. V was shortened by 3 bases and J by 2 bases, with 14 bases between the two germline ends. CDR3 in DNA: TGTGCCAGCAGTTTGGTCGGGGGATTGGGCAATCAGCCCCAGCATTTT. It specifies CASSLVGGLGNQPQHF.

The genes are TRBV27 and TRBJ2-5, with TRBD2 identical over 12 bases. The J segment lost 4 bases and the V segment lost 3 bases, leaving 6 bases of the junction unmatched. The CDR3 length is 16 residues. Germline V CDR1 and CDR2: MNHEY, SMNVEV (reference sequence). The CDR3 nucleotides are TGTGCCAGCAGTTTTTTGTCTAGCGGGAGGGTAGAGACCCAGTACTTC. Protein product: CASSFLSSGRVETQYF.

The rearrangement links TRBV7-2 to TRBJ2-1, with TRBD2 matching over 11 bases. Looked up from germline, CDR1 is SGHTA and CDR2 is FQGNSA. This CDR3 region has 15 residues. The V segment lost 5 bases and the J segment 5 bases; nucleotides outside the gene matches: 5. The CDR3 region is CASSPLAGANNEQFF. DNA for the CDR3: TGTGCCAGCAGCCCACTAGCGGGGGCCAACAATGAGCAGTTCTTC.

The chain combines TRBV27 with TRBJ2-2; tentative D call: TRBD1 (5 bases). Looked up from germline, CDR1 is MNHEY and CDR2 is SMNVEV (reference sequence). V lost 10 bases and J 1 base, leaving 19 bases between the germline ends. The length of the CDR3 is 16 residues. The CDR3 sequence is CATAVFGRENTGELFF. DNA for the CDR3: TGTGCCACAGCAGTTTTTGGCAGGGAGAACACCGGGGAGCTGTTTTTT.

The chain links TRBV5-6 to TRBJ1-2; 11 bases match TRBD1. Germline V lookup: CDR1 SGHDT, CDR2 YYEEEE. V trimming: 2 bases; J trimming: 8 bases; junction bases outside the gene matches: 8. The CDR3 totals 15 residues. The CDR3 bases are TGTGCCAGCAGCTTCGTCGGACAGGGGGCTAAAGGCTACACCTTC. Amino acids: CASSFVGQGAKGYTF.

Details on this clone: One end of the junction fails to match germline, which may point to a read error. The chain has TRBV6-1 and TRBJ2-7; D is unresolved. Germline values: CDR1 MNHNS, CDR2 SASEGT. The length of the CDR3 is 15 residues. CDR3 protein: CASSENPSSVYGQYF. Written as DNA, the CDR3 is TGTGCCAGCAGTGAAAACCCATCGTCTGTTTACGGGCAGTACTTC.